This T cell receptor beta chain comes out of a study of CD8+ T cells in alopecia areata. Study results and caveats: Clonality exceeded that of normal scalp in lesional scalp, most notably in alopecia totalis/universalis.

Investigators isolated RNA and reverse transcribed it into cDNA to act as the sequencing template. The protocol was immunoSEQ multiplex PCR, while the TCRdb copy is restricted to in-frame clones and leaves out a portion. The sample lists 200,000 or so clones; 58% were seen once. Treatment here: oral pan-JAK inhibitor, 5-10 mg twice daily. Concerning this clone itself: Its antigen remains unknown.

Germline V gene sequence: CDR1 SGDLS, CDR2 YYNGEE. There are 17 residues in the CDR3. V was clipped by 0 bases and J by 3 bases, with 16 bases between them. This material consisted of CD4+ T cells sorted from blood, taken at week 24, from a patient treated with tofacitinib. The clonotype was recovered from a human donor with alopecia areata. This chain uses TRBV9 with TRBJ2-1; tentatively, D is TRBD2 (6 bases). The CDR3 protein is CASSVEIGRRVYNEQFF. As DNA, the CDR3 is TGTGCCAGCAGCGTAGAAATCGGGCGGAGGGTCTACAATGAGCAGTTCTTC.